These 22 T cell receptor beta chains came from one sample sequenced in a study of T cell responses to AZD1222 COVID-19 vaccine. Clones were sequenced by immunoSEQ multiplex PCR, and TCRdb holds only the in-frame ones, with some missing. The data hold more than 95,000 clones, with less than 95% observed a single time. The sample in question was peripheral blood, obtained on day 0 of MenACWY control vaccination. The receptors were gathered from an adult in good health.

The chain recombines TRBV28 with TRBJ1-1; D remains unclear. Germline-derived CDR1 and CDR2 are MDHEN and SYDVKM. This CDR3 is 10 amino acids long. V gave up 9 bases and J gave up 11 bases, with 13 bases separating them. In DNA, the CDR3 is TGTGCCAGTAGAGATCGGGTGGCTTTCTTT. Translating gives CASRDRVAFF.

The chain uses TRBV5-6 and TRBJ1-1; 7 bases align to TRBD1. This CDR3 has 12 residues. Looked up from germline, CDR1 is SGHDT and CDR2 is YYEEEE. After removal of 3 bases from V and 7 bases from J, the junction contained 3 bases not matched to a gene. Written as DNA, the CDR3 is TGTGCCAGCAGCTCGTGGGACAGTGAAGCTTTCTTT. Translating it yields CASSSWDSEAFF.

The gene calls are TRBV4-2 and TRBJ2-1; D gene uncertain. The germline gives CDR1 LGHNA, CDR2 YNFKEQ. The CDR3 runs to 14 residues. V was pared by 0 bases and J by 2 bases, with 5 bases between. The DNA for the CDR3 is TGTGCCAGCAGCCAAGATCTCCCCTACAATGAGCAGTTCTTC. Translated: CASSQDLPYNEQFF.

The CDR3 sequence: CASSPDVSYNSPLHF. The DNA for the CDR3 is TGTGCCAGCAGCCCTGACGTTTCCTATAATTCACCCCTCCACTTT. The chain has TRBV6-6 and TRBJ1-6; D is ambiguous. CDR3 length: 15 residues. Germline assignment: CDR1 MNHNY and CDR2 SVGAGI (reference sequence). V shed 6 bases and J shed 1 base, with 10 bases lying between them.

The chain is built from TRBV19 and TRBJ2-1; 9 bases are a match to TRBD1. The CDR3 runs to 16 residues. Germline V gives CDR1 LNHDA, CDR2 SQIVND (reference sequence). Trimming removed 4 bases from V and 6 bases from J; junction bases left unmatched: 10. Here the CDR3 DNA reads TGTGCCAGTAGTACCAACAGGGGGCCCAGGGCCAATGAGCAGTTCTTC. It is translated as CASSTNRGPRANEQFF.

V and J are TRBV6-6 and TRBJ2-7; D is ambiguous. The CDR3 contains 14 residues. The germline gives CDR1 MNHNY, CDR2 SVGAGI (reference sequence). Trimming removed 0 bases from V and 3 bases from J, with 9 bases in between. This CDR3 reads CASSYSGLVYEQYF. CDR3 nucleotides: TGTGCCAGCAGTTACTCAGGCCTGGTCTACGAGCAGTACTTC.

This rearrangement joins TRBV27 to TRBJ2-1; D assignment may be TRBD1 or TRBD2 (6 bases each). The CDR3 sequence is 15 residues long. V was pared by 2 bases and J by 4 bases, with 12 bases between. The germline CDR1 and CDR2 sequences are MNHEY and SMNVEV (reference sequence). CDR3 amino acids: CASSLRGAYYNEQFF. The CDR3 DNA is TGTGCCAGCAGTTTAAGGGGGGCCTATTACAATGAGCAGTTCTTC.

V gene TRBV5-6 combines with J gene TRBJ2-1; 7 bases align to TRBD2. With V trimmed by 4 bases and J by 5 bases, 12 bases remained unmatched. Germline V gene lookup returns CDR1 SGHDT and CDR2 YYEEEE. The CDR3 runs 16 residues. CDR3 protein: CASSPGGLTQHNEQFF. In DNA, the CDR3 is TGTGCCAGCAGCCCGGGGGGACTTACCCAACACAATGAGCAGTTCTTC.

Worth noting for this clone: The junction does not match germline at one end; this may be a read error. The V gene is TRBV15, the J gene TRBJ1-5; 10 bases fit TRBD1. The CDR3 runs to 16 residues. The V gene's germline CDR1 is LNHNV and CDR2 YYDKDF (reference sequence). CDR3 coding DNA: TGTGCCACCAGCAGAGGACAGGGGGCGACCAATCTGCCCCAGCATTTT. Translating gives CATSRGQGATNLPQHF.

This chain joins TRBV6-2 or TRBV6-3 and TRBJ2-3; D gene ambiguous. Per germline, CDR1 MNHEY and CDR2 SVGEGT. With 2 bases removed from V and 2 bases from J, the gap between germline ends came to 11 bases. The CDR3 spans 15 residues. CDR3 DNA: TGTGCCAGCAGTTACCGGCCGGGTTACACAGATACGCAGTATTTT. It is translated as CASSYRPGYTDTQYF.

The V call is TRBV7-8, the J call TRBJ1-5, with D uncertain. This CDR3 region has 17 residues. Trimming cost V 5 bases and J 0 bases, with 17 bases left between them. In germline, CDR1 is SGHVS, CDR2 FQNEAQ. The CDR3 DNA follows: TGTGCCAGCAGCCCCCGGGCGCAGCCTTATAGCAATCAGCCCCAGCATTTT. Amino acid sequence: CASSPRAQPYSNQPQHF.

The rearrangement uses TRBV7-8 and TRBJ2-7; D is unresolved. Looked up from germline, CDR1 is SGHVS and CDR2 is FQNEAQ. The CDR3 contains 12 residues. V was trimmed by 5 bases and J by 3 bases, leaving 8 bases between them. The CDR3 spells CASSPLGYEQYF. The CDR3 bases are TGTGCCAGCAGCCCCCTCGGCTACGAGCAGTACTTC.

The chain uses TRBV28 and TRBJ1-2; D is ambiguous. Trimming left V 6 bases short and J 4 bases short, with 18 bases between. CDR1 MDHEN and CDR2 SYDVKM come from the germline V gene. This CDR3 comprises 15 residues. The CDR3 DNA is TGTGCCAGCAGCCCCTTTGTCGGGAGGCCCTATGGCTACACCTTC. It yields the protein CASSPFVGRPYGYTF.

DNA for the CDR3: TGTGCCAGCAGTGTGGGACGTACTTATTCACCCCTCCACTTT. Translated, it gives CASSVGRTYSPLHF. The chain uses TRBV28 and TRBJ1-6; D is perhaps TRBD1 (5 bases). Between the trimmed V and J ends, which lost 5 bases and 8 bases, there was a span of 13 bases. Per the germline V gene, CDR1 is MDHEN and CDR2 is SYDVKM. The CDR3 totals 14 residues.

This clone has a single count. The rearrangement joins TRBV3-1 (or the pseudogene TRBV3-2) to TRBJ1-2; TRBD1 aligns across 9 bases. With V trimmed by 4 bases and J by 8 bases, 5 bases remained unmatched. The CDR3 runs to 13 residues. CDR1 and CDR2 (germline): LGHDT, YNNKEL (reference sequence). CDR3 coding DNA: TGTGCCAGCAGCCCCGGGACAGGGAAAGGCTACACCTTC. Translating it yields CASSPGTGKGYTF.

The rearrangement joins TRBV28 to TRBJ1-2, with D maybe TRBD1 (6 bases). Germline V CDR1 and CDR2: MDHEN, SYDVKM. CDR3 length: 15 amino acids. V was pared by 7 bases and J by 0 bases, with 15 bases between. CDR3: CASTPGGLANYGYTF. DNA for the CDR3: TGTGCCAGCACCCCGGGGGGCTTAGCTAACTATGGCTACACCTTC.

J is TRBJ2-2 and V is TRBV30; no reliable D call. V lost 3 bases to trimming and J lost 2 bases, with 10 bases between them. Germline V CDR1 and CDR2: GTSNPN, SVGIG (reference sequence). The CDR3 runs 14 residues. In DNA, the CDR3 is TGTGCCTGGAGCCCATTGATAAACACCGGGGAGCTGTTTTTT. It yields the protein CAWSPLINTGELFF. Full variable domain (rest looked up from reference TRBV30 and TRBJ2-2): SQTIHQWPATLVQPVGSPLSLECTVEGTSNPNLYWYRQAAGRGLQLLFYSVGIGQISSEVPQNLSASRPQDRQFILSSKKLLLSDSGFYLCAWSPLINTGELFFGEGSRLTVL.

The J gene is TRBJ1-1, the V gene TRBV28; D possibly corresponds to TRBD1 (6 bases). Trimming shortened V by 2 bases and J by 1 base, and 11 bases separated the two germline ends. Germline loops: CDR1 MDHEN, CDR2 SYDVKM. CDR3 size: 15 residues. The CDR3 DNA reads TGTGCCAGCAGTTTAGGGGGCTGGGAGAACACTGAAGCTTTCTTT. The encoded protein is CASSLGGWENTEAFF.

V and J are TRBV24-1 and TRBJ2-2; D unclear. V lost 8 bases, J lost 1 base, and 7 bases lay in between. Germline V gene lookup returns CDR1 KGHDR and CDR2 SFDVKD. The CDR3 runs to 13 residues. CDR3 loop: CATIGRNTGELFF. The DNA for the CDR3 is TGTGCCACCATAGGTCGGAACACCGGGGAGCTGTTTTTT.

The chain carries TRBV28 and TRBJ2-3; 8 positions match TRBD2. Losses at the gene ends were 4 bases for V and 6 bases for J; bases not matched to a gene: 12. This CDR3 is 16 amino acids long. The germline V gene encodes CDR1 MDHEN and CDR2 SYDVKM. The CDR3 spells CASSSPERENQDTQYF. The CDR3 DNA reads as TGTGCCAGCAGTTCACCGGAGCGGGAGAATCAGGATACGCAGTATTTT.

The chain combines TRBV7-2 with TRBJ2-6, with unresolved D. The V gene's germline CDR1 is SGHTA and CDR2 FQGNSA. The CDR3 is 16 amino acids. Trimming took 5 bases from V and 3 from J, leaving 14 bases between them. In DNA, the CDR3 is TGTGCCAGCAGCGCCGATTCCAGGAATGGGGCCAACGTCCTGACTTTC. Translating gives CASSADSRNGANVLTF.

The chain carries TRBV9 and TRBJ2-2; 10 bases are a match to TRBD2. Germline CDR1 and CDR2: SGDLS and YYNGEE. V lost 2 bases to trimming and J lost 2 bases; unmatched junction nucleotides: 6. The CDR3 length is 17 residues. The chain's CDR3 is CASSVPLAGPNTGELFF. As DNA, the CDR3 is TGTGCCAGCAGCGTGCCACTAGCGGGGCCTAACACCGGGGAGCTGTTTTTT. Looking up the rest from reference TRBV9 and TRBJ2-2 gives the full variable domain: DSGVTQTPKHLITATGQRVTLRCSPRSGDLSVYWYQQSLDQGLQFLIQYYNGEERAKGNILERFSAQQFPDLHSELNLSSLELGDSALYFCASSVPLAGPNTGELFFGEGSRLTVL.